This T cell receptor beta chain was sequenced during a study of T-cell reconstitution after alpha-beta-depleted transplantation in children. Germline V CDR1 and CDR2: SGDLS, YYNGEE. The CDR3 is made up of 16 amino acids. V was pared by 7 bases and J by 6 bases, with 25 bases between. Study-wide points: Alpha-beta T cells about two months after transplant reportedly derived from several hundred expanded graft clones.

Unique molecular identifiers were incorporated during preparation of the TCRbeta library. TCRdb redid the calling of the PCR reads with MiXCR, one entry per CDR3 protein. The sample lists approximately 520,000 distinct CDR3 sequences; around 10% were seen once. This clonotype has more than one count but fewer than ten. Its antigen is currently unknown. The rearrangement joins TRBV9 to TRBJ1-1; D uncertain. This clonotype was sampled from a female patient between 2 and 15 years old who had a stem cell transplant for aplastic anemia, so the T cells may come from the graft donor. Sample: PBMCs, mostly from graft donor cells, taken 180 days after TCRalphabeta/CD19-depleted stem cell transplant. CDR3 sequence (DNA): TGTGCCAGCCCCCTAGGGAGTCTTACCTTAACAGCTGAAGCTTTCTTT. This sequence encodes CASPLGSLTLTAEAFF.